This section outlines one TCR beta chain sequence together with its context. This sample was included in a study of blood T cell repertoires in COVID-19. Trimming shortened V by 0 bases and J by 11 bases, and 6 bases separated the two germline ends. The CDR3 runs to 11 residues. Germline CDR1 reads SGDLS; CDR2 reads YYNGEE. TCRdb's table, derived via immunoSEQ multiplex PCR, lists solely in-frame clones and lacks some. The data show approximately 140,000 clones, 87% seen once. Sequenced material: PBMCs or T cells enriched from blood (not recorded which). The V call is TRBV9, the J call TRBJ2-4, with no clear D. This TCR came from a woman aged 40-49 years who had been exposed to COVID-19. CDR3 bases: TGTGCCAGCAGCGTAGGCGAGGTTCAGTACTTC. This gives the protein CASSVGEVQYF.